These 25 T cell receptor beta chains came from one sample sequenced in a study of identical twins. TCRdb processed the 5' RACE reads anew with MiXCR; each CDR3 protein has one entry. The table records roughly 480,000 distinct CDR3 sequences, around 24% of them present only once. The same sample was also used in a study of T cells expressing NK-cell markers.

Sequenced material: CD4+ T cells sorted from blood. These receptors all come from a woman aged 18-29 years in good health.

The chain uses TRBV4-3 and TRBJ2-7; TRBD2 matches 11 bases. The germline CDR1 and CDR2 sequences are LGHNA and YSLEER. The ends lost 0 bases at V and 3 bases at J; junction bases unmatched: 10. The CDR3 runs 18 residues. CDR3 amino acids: CASSQDRTSGSFDYEQYF. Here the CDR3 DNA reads TGCGCCAGCAGCCAAGATAGAACTAGCGGGAGCTTCGACTACGAGCAGTACTTC.

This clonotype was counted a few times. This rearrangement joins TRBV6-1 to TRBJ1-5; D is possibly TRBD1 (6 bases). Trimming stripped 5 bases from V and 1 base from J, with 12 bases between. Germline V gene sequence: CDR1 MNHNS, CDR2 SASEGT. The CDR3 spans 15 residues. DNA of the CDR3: TGTGCCAGCAGTCGTGCGAGGGGGAGCAATCAGCCCCAGCATTTT. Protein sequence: CASSRARGSNQPQHF.

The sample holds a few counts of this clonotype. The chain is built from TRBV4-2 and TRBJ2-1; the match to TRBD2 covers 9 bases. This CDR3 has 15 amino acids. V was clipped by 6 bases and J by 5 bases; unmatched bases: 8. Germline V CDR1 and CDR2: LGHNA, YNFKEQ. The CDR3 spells CASRLAGVNNNEQFF. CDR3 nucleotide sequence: TGTGCCAGCAGGTTAGCGGGGGTTAACAACAATGAGCAGTTCTTC.

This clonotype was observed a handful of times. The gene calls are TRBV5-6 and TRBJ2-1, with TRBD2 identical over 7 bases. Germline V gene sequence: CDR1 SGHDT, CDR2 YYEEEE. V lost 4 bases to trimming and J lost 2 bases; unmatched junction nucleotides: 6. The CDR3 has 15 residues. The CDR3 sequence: CASSRLAEAYNEQFF. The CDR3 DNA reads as TGTGCCAGCAGCCGGCTAGCGGAAGCCTACAATGAGCAGTTCTTC.

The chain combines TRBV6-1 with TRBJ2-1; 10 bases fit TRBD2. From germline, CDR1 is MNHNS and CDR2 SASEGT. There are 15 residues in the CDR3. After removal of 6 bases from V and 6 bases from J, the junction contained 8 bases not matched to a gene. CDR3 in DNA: TGTGCCAGCAGACCCCTCGAGCGGGAGGGCAATGAGCAGTTCTTC. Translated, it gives CASRPLEREGNEQFF.

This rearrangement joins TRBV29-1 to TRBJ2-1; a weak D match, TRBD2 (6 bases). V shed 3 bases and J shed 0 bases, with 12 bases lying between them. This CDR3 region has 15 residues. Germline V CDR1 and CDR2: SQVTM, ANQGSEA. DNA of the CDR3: TGCAGCGTTGACGGGGACTTCAGCTCCTACAATGAGCAGTTCTTC. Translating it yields CSVDGDFSSYNEQFF.

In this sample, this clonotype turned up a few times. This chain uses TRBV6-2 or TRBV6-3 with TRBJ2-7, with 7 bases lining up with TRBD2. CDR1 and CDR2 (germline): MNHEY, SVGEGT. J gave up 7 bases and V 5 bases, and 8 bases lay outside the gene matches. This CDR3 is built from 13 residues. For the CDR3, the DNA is TGTGCCAGCAGTCACCCACTAGCGAGAGAGCAGTACTTC. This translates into CASSHPLAREQYF.

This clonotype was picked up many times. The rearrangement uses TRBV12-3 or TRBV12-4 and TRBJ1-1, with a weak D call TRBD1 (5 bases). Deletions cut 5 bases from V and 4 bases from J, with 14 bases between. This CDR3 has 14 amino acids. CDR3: CASSRRAGGTEAFF. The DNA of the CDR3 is TGTGCCAGCAGTAGGAGGGCTGGGGGCACTGAAGCTTTCTTT.

The CDR3 protein is CATSIRDFLQTQYF. CDR3 DNA sequence: TGTGCCACCAGCATTAGGGACTTTCTACAGACCCAGTACTTC. The chain combines TRBV15 with TRBJ2-5; D perhaps matches TRBD2 (6 bases). The CDR3 is made up of 14 amino acids. The V and J ends lost 4 bases and 6 bases respectively, with 15 bases between them. Germline CDR1 is LNHNV and CDR2 is YYDKDF (reference sequence).

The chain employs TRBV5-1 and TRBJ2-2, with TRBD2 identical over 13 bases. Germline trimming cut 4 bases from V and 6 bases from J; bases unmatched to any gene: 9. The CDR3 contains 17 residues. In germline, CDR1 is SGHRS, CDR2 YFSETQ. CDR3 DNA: TGCGCCAGCAGCCCTAAGGTCGGGACTAGCGGGGCCGGGGAGCTGTTTTTT. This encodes CASSPKVGTSGAGELFF.

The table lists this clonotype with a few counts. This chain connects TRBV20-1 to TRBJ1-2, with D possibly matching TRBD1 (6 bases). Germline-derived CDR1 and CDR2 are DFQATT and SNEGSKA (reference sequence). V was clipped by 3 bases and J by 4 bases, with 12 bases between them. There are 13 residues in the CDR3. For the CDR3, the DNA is TGCAGTGCTAGTTCCAGGGGAGGCTATGGCTACACCTTC. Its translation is CSASSRGGYGYTF.

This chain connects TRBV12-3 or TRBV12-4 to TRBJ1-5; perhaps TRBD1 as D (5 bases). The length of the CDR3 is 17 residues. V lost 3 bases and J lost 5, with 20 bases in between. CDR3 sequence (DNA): TGTGCCAGCAGTTTCCACAAATTCGACAGAGCCCATCAGCCCCAGCATTTT. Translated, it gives CASSFHKFDRAHQPQHF.

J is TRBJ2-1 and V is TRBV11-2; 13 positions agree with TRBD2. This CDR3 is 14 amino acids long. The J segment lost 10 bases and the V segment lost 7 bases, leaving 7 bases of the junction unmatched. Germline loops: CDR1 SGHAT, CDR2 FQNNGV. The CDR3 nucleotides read TGTGCCAGCACCGGGACTAGCGGGATCAGGGAGCAGTTCTTC. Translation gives CASTGTSGIREQFF.

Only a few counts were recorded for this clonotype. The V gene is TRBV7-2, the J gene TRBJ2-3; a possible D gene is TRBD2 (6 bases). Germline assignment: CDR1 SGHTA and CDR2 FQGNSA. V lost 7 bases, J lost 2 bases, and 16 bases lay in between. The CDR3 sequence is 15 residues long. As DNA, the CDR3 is TGTGCCAGCACCCTTTTTGGCGGGAACACAGATACGCAGTATTTT. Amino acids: CASTLFGGNTDTQYF. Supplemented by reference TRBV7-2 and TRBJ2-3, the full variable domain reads GAGVSQSPSNKVTEKGKDVELRCDPISGHTALYWYRQSLGQGLEFLIYFQGNSAPDKSGLPSDRFSAERTGGSVSTLTIQRTQQEDSAVYLCASTLFGGNTDTQYFGPGTRLTVL.

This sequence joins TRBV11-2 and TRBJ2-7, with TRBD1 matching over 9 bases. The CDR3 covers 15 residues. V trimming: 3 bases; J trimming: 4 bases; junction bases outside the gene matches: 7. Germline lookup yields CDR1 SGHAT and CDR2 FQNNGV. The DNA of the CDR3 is TGTGCCAGCAGCTTGGCCGGGACAGGGAGATACGAGCAGTACTTC. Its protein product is CASSLAGTGRYEQYF.

CDR3 amino acids: CAWSPSGGQPQHF. CDR3 DNA: TGTGCCTGGAGTCCGAGTGGGGGACAGCCCCAGCATTTT. The chain is built from TRBV30 and TRBJ1-5; tentative D call: TRBD1 (5 bases). In germline, CDR1 is GTSNPN, CDR2 SVGIG (reference sequence). The CDR3 sequence is 13 residues long. Deletions cut 2 bases from V and 7 bases from J, with 12 bases between. Supplemented by reference TRBV30 and TRBJ1-5, the full variable domain reads SQTIHQWPATLVQPVGSPLSLECTVEGTSNPNLYWYRQAAGRGLQLLFYSVGIGQISSEVPQNLSASRPQDRQFILSSKKLLLSDSGFYLCAWSPSGGQPQHFGDGTRLSIL.

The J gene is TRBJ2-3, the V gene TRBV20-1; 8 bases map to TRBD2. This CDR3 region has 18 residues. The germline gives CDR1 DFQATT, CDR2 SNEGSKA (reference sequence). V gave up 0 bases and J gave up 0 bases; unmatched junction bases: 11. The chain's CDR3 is CSARDPRATSGSTDTQYF. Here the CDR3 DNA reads TGCAGTGCTAGAGACCCGAGGGCTACTAGCGGAAGCACAGATACGCAGTATTTT.

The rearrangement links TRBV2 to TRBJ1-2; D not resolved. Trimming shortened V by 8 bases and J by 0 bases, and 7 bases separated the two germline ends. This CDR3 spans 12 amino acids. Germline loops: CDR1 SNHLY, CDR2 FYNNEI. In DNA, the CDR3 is TGTGCCAGCGGCGTAGCTAACTATGGCTACACCTTC. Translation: CASGVANYGYTF.

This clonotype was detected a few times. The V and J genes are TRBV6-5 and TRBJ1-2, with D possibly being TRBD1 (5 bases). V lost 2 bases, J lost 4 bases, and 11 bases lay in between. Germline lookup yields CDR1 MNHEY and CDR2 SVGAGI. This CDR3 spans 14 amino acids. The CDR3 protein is CASSYRLQGYGYTF. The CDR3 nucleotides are TGTGCCAGCAGTTACCGTTTGCAGGGCTATGGCTACACCTTC.

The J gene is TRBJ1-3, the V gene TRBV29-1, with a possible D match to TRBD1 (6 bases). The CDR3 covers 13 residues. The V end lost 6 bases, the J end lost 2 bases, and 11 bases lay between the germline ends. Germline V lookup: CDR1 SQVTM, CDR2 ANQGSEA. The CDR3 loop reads CSVGRGAGNTIYF. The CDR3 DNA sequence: TGCAGCGTCGGGAGGGGGGCTGGAAACACCATATATTTT.

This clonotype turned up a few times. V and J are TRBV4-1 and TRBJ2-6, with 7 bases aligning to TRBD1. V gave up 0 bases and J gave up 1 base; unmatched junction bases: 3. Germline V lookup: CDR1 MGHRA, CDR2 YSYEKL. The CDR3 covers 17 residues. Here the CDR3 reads CASSQEMDRSGANVLTF. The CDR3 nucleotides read TGCGCCAGCAGCCAAGAGATGGACAGGTCTGGGGCCAACGTCCTGACTTTC.

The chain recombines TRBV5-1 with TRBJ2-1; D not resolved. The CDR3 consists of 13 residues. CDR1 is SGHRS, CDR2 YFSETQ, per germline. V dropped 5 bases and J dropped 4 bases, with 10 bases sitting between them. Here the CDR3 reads CASRADWYNEQFF. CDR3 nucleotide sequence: TGCGCCAGCAGGGCAGACTGGTACAATGAGCAGTTCTTC.

The CDR3 sequence is CASSLRAGASNEQFF. CDR3 DNA sequence: TGTGCCAGCAGTTTGAGGGCGGGAGCTAGTAATGAGCAGTTCTTC. This chain links TRBV6-2 or TRBV6-3 with TRBJ2-1; TRBD2 matches 7 bases. The trim removed 4 bases at V and 7 bases at J, leaving 10 bases unmatched. Germline V gene sequence: CDR1 MNHEY, CDR2 SVGEGT. The CDR3 is made up of 15 amino acids.

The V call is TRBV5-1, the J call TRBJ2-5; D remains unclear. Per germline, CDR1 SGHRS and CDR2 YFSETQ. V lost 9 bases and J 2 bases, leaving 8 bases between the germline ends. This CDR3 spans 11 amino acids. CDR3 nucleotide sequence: TGCGCCATCACCATTCAAGAGACCCAGTACTTC. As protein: CAITIQETQYF.

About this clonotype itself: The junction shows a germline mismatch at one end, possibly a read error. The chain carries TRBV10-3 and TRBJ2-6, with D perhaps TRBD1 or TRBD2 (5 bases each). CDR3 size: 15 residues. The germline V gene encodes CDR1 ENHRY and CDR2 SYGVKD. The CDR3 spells CAISESRAGADVLTF. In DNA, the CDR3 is TGTGCCATCAGTGAGTCGCGGGCTGGGGCCGACGTCCTGACTTTC.